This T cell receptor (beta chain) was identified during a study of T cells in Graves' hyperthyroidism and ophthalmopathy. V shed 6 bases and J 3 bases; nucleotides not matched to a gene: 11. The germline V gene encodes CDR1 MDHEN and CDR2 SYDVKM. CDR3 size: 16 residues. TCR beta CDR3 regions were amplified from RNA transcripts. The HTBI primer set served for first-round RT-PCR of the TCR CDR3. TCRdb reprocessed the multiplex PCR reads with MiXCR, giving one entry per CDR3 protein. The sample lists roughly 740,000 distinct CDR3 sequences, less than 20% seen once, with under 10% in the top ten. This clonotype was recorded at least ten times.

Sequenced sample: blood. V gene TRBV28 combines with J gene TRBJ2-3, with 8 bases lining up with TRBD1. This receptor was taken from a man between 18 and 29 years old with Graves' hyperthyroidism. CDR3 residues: CASSRAQGEVTDTQYF. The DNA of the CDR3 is TGTGCCAGCAGCCGCGCACAGGGGGAAGTAACAGATACGCAGTATTTT.